This TCR beta chain was identified during a study of cytomegalovirus exposure and HLA in healthy donors. As to this clone: Antigen unknown.

Use of 60 Vbeta and 13 Jbeta primers characterized the PCR. Here immunoSEQ multiplex PCR was the method, and the copy in TCRdb shows in-frame clones only, minus some. The repertoire consists of 180,000 or so clones, with roughly 77% occurring once and the leading ten covering about 1.9%. Study-level findings and limits: Cytomegalovirus-associated status was assigned to approximately 160 TCR beta chains.

V was pared by 4 bases and J by 5 bases, with 12 bases between. There are 13 residues in the CDR3. Germline loops: CDR1 MNHNS, CDR2 SASEGT. The donors comprised healthy bone marrow donors. Sequencing was done on a sample of PBMCs. This chain links TRBV6-1 with TRBJ2-7, with a weak D call TRBD2 (5 bases). This TCR derives from a woman in her 30s in good health and CMV-seronegative. CDR3 protein: CASSVGPGDEQYF. The CDR3, as DNA: TGTGCCAGCAGTGTGGGTCCCGGGGACGAGCAGTACTTC.